Below are 2 T cell receptor beta chains sequenced from a single sample in a study of CD8+ T cells in alopecia areata (dated by TCRdb to about 2018). The sample's treatment or condition label is to be understood as: oral pan-JAK inhibitor, 5-10 mg twice daily. The protocol used for the library was the immunoSEQ multiplex PCR assay. RNA was extracted from all samples and reverse transcribed into cDNA as template for TCR sequencing. TCRdb stores this immuneACCESS table with in-frame sequences only. Part of the clones is absent; in the studies checked, under half of the shortfall reflects unresolved V genes, and no reason is known for the rest. The sample table records approximately 210,000 clones; roughly 44% of these occur just once. The ten largest clones add up to 2.6% of the sample. This specimen consisted of CD4+ T cells sorted from blood, obtained at roughly week 36, from a patient treated with tofacitinib. All receptors come from a human donor with alopecia areata.

This clone was seen more than once but under ten times. This CDR3 is CASSLRPHRTGANVLTF. The CDR3 DNA reads TGCGCCAGCAGCCTTCGACCTCATCGTACTGGGGCCAACGTCCTGACTTTC. The J gene is TRBJ2-6, the V gene TRBV5-1; no firm D call. The CDR3 has 17 residues. Germline CDR1 is SGHRS and CDR2 is YFSETQ. The V gene lost 4 bases and the J gene lost 2 bases, with 16 bases spanning the gap.

V gene TRBV18 combines with J gene TRBJ1-5; no clear D. Germline V lookup: CDR1 KGHSH, CDR2 LQKENI. Trimming left V 2 bases short and J 6 bases short, with 8 bases between. The CDR3 has 13 amino acids. The CDR3 protein is CASSPAEGQPQHF. The CDR3, as DNA: TGTGCCAGCTCACCAGCAGAAGGTCAGCCCCAGCATTTT.